The source of this T cell receptor (beta chain) is a study of blood T cells in healthy people across ages (dated by TCRdb to the mid-2010s). Broadly, across the study: Template switching captured roughly one uniquely barcoded TCR beta cDNA molecule per two T cells in model experiments. Using the same blood draw, the study looked at two additional independent replicas of 1 million unique cDNA reads for two donors, one aged 18 to 30 and the other aged 80 or older. The donors were split into four age groups: young (average around 15 years), middle-aged (around 40), aged (approximately 60) and long-lived (about 82). Using deep sequencing normalized with unique cDNA molecular identifiers, the study measured how TCR beta repertoire diversity changes with age. To avoid experimental bias, donors of different ages were randomly spread across the sequencing lanes. Beyond this particular receptor, the publication reports: Compared with the aged group, more naive CD4+ T cells, fewer expanded clones and increased TCR diversity were shown by the long-lived group, suggesting age selection. Estimates of total diversity based on one million sequenced T cells were regarded as lower bounds and as underestimates. There was a strong correlation between observed TCR beta diversity and the percentage of naive T cells measured by flow cytometry. Because the CMV infection status of the donors was unknown, age-related changes in expanded clonotypes may potentially have been confounded. Observed TCR beta diversity per million T cells fell roughly linearly with age, and a significant reduction was already apparent by age roughly 40. Bulk unsorted PBMC profiling prevented conclusive comparison of naive and antigen-experienced compartments.

Reading the germline V gene (reference sequence) gives CDR1 GTSNPN and CDR2 SVGIG. A distance of 8 bases separates the germline ends of V and J, which lose 5 bases and 0 bases respectively. From the cysteine up to the phenylalanine, the CDR3 has a length of 12 residues. Of all the DNA, just the CDR3 is kept, 36 bases in frame from base 1. Library construction relied on 5' RACE. Instrument used: Illumina HiSeq 2500. A second PCR of roughly 6 to 11 cycles was performed with a sample-barcoded 5' primer and a J-beta primer mix. A unique molecular identifier was introduced onto each TCR beta cDNA molecule by a template-switch 5' adaptor carrying 12 random nucleotides. At least 3 million CDR3-containing paired-end reads were obtained from each sample. The Mint cDNA synthesis kit, primed by a TRBC-specific oligonucleotide, was used to synthesize first-strand cDNA from all RNA. Following uracil-DNA glycosylase treatment, all cDNA underwent a first 18-cycle PCR with the universal primers M1SS and BC2_uni_R. As for the authors' bioinformatics: Normalization of each sample was performed by random selection of 1 million high-quality reads, each carrying a distinct molecular identifier. Reads sharing molecular identifiers were discarded rather than binned into consensus sequences. MiTCR, with a Q25 quality threshold and the strictest error-elimination algorithm, was used for CDR3 identification, clonotype clustering and error correction. A nonparametric unseen species model with Euler transformation was used to estimate lower-bound total TCR beta diversity. TCRdb cleaned the public reads at Q25 with fastp, built clones with MiXCR and kept in-frame beta chains. Rows merge per CDR3 protein into single entries with the most common DNA and genes. TCRdb, not the original authors, processed these V and J calls. Here the sample has approximately 680,000 distinct CDR3 sequences; roughly 32% occur a single time. The ten largest clones capture 15% of the sample.

The donors were 40 or so Caucasian individuals from Russia, aged 6 to 90 years, who were systemically healthy. Ten milliliters of peripheral blood were drawn from each donor into EDTA-treated Vacutainer tubes. Ficoll-Paque density-gradient centrifugation was used to isolate PBMCs, with at least 6.5 million per sample. Total RNA was extracted from PBMCs with Trizol reagent, with at least 6 micrograms obtained per sample. For every donor, flow cytometry on a PBMC aliquot measured the percentage of naive CD45RAhigh/CD27high T cells. This clonotype was counted at least ten times. Its antigen specificity is not known. The sample holds no much larger clone one base away, and base qualities are not on file.

The receptor was isolated from a woman of 80 years or more in good health. Donor details come from another sample of the same person, matched by shared clones. Sequencing was done on a sample of blood. Recombination linked TRBV30 to TRBJ2-7; the D segment could be TRBD2, given 5 matching bases. The sequenced DNA: TGTGCCTGGGAACTAGGCTCCTACGAGCAGTACTTC. It encodes CAWELGSYEQYF. Joined to the reference TRBV30 and TRBJ2-7 proteins, this CDR3 gives the full variable domain: SQTIHQWPATLVQPVGSPLSLECTVEGTSNPNLYWYRQAAGRGLQLLFYSVGIGQISSEVPQNLSASRPQDRQFILSSKKLLLSDSGFYLCAWELGSYEQYFGPGTRLTVT.